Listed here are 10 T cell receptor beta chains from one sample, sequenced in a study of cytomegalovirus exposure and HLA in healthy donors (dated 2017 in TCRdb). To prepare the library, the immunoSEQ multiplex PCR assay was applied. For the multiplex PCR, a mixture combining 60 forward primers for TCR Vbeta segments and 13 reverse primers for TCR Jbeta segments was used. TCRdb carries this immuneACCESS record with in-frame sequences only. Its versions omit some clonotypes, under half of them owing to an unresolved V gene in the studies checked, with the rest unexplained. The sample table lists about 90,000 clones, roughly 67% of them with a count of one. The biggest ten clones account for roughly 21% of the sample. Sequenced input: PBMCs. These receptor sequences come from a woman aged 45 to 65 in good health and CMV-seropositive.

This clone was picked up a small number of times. The CDR3 region has the DNA TGTGCCAGCAGTAGACAAGCAAATGAAAAACTGTTTTTT. It is translated as CASSRQANEKLFF. The V and J genes are TRBV6-5 and TRBJ1-4; D is uncertain. This CDR3 region has 13 residues. The germline V and J ends were trimmed by 5 bases and 5 bases, with 9 bases remaining between them. The germline V gene encodes CDR1 MNHEY and CDR2 SVGAGI.

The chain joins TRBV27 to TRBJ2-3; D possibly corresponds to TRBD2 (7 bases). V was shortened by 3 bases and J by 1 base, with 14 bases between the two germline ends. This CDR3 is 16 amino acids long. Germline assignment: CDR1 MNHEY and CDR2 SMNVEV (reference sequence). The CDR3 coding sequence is TGTGCCAGCAGTTTTATGGGGAGGGGGGGCACAGATACGCAGTATTTT. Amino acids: CASSFMGRGGTDTQYF.

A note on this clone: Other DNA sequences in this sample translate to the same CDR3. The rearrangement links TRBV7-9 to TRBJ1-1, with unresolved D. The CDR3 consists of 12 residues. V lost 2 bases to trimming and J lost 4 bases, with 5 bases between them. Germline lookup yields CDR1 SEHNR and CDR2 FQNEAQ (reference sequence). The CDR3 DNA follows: TGTGCCAGCAGCTTAAGAGTCACTGAAGCTTTCTTT. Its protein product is CASSLRVTEAFF.

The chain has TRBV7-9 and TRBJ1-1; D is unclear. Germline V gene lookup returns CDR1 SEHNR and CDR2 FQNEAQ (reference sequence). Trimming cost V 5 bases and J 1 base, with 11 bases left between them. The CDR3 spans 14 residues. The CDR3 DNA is TGTGCCAGCAGCCCGACTCTTGGGAACACTGAAGCTTTCTTT. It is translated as CASSPTLGNTEAFF.

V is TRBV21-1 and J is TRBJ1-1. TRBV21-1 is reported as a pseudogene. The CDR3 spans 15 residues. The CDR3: CASSKEAGLSTEAFF. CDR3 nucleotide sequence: TGTGCCAGCAGCAAAGAGGCGGGTTTAAGCACTGAAGCTTTCTTT.

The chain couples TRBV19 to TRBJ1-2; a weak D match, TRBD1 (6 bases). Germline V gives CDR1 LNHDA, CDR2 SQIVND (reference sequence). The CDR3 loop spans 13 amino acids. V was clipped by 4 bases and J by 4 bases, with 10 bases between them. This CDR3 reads CASSTDRSYGYTF. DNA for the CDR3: TGTGCCAGTAGTACGGACAGATCCTATGGCTACACCTTC.

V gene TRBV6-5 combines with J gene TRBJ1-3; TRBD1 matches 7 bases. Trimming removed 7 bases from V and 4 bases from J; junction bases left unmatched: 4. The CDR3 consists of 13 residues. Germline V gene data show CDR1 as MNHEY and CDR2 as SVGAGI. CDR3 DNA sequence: TGTGCCAGCAAGCAGGGGGGAGGAAACACCATATATTTT. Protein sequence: CASKQGGGNTIYF.

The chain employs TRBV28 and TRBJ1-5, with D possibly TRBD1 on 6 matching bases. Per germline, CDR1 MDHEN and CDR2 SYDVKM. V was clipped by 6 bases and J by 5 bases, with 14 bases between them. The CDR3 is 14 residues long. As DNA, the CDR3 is TGTGCCAGCAGGAGGGTTGGGGGCCATCAGCCCCAGCATTTT. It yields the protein CASRRVGGHQPQHF.

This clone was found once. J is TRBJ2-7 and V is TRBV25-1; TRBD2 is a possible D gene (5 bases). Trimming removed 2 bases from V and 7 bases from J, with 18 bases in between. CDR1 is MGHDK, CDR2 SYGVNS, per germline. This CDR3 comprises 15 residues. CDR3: CASSEIEGLFREQYF. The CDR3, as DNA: TGTGCCAGCAGTGAAATCGAGGGCCTCTTTCGTGAGCAGTACTTC.

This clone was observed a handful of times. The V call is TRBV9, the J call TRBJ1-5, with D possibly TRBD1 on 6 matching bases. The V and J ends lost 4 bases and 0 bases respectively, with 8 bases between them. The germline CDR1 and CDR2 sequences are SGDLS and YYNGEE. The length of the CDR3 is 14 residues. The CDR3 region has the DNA TGTGCCAGCAGCAAGGGGGATAGCAATCAGCCCCAGCATTTT. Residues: CASSKGDSNQPQHF.